Listed here is a single TCR beta chain. Its antigen is unidentified. PCR used 60 Vbeta primers and 13 Jbeta primers. TCRdb keeps only in-frame clones here, not all; method: immunoSEQ multiplex PCR. Here the sample spans roughly 80,000 clones, roughly 82% being singletons. The data stem from a study of cytomegalovirus exposure and HLA in healthy donors. Study-wide context: A prior analysis found some 110 million unique TCR beta sequences from 150 million to 200 million T cells. Whole-study results and caveats: Several top significant clusters appeared, in a later analysis, to be linked to common viral pathogens. A few V segments could not be told apart, such as TRBV6-2 and TRBV6-3, and were left out. In vitro data verified three CMV-associated chains as specific for CMV antigens.

This CDR3 spans 16 amino acids. CDR1 and CDR2 from the germline V gene are SGHRS and YFSETQ. J was trimmed by 3 bases and V by 2 bases; bases with no gene match: 8. This TCR was sampled from a male donor in good health and CMV-seropositive. Sequencing was carried out using PBMCs. V is TRBV5-1 and J is TRBJ1-1, with 9 bases identical to TRBD1. The CDR3 DNA reads TGCGCCAGCAGCTTCAGGGGAGGGACAGGGCACACTGAAGCTTTCTTT. It translates to CASSFRGGTGHTEAFF.